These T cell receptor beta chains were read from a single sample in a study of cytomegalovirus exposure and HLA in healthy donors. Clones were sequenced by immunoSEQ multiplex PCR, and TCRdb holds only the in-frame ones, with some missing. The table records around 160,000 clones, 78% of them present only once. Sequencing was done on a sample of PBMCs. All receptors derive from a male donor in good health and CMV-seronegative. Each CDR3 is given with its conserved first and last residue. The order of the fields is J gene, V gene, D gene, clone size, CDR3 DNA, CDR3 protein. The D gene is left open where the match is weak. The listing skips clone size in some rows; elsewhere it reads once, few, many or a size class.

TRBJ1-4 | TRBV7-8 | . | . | TGTGCCAGCAGCTACAGGGCCGGGGAAAAACTGTTTTTT | CASSYRAGEKLFF
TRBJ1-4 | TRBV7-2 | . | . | TGTGCCAGCAGATGGACAGTTGGAGAAAAACTGTTTTTT | CASRWTVGEKLFF
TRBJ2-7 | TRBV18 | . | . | TGTGCCAGCTCCCCACGACAGGAGTTATCCTACGAGCAGTACTTC | CASSPRQELSYEQYF
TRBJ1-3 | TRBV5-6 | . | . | TGTGCCAGCAGCTTGGGTGGAGGGGCAGGAAACACCATATATTTT | CASSLGGGAGNTIYF
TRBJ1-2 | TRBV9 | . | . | TGTGCCAGCAGCGTAGAGGCAGGAGGTAGTGGCTATGGCTACACCTTC | CASSVEAGGSGYGYTF
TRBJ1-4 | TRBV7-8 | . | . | TGTGCCAGCAGACCTCTTGGAGGGCCTAATGAAAAACTGTTTTTT | CASRPLGGPNEKLFF
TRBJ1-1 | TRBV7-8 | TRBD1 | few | TGTGCCAGCAGCTCCTGGAGAGACAGGGCTACTGAAGCTTTCTTT | CASSSWRDRATEAFF
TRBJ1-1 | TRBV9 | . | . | TGTGCCAGCAGCCCCTGGCAGGGGACTATGAACACTGAAGCTTTCTTT | CASSPWQGTMNTEAFF
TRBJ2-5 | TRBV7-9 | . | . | TGTGCCAGCAGCTTCGACTACGACGAGACCCAGTACTTC | CASSFDYDETQYF
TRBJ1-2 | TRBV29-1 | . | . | TGCAGTGTTACCACAACAGAGTTAACAGGGTATGGCTACACCTTC | CSVTTTELTGYGYTF
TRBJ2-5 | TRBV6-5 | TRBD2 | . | TGTGCCAGCAGCCGCGGACTAGCCCTCACCCAGTACTTC | CASSRGLALTQYF
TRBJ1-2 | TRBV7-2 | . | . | TGTGCCAGCAGCCTGGGACTTAACTATGGCTACACCTTC | CASSLGLNYGYTF
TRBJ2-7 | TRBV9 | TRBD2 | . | TGTGCCAGCAGCGTGGGGCTAGCGGGGGCCACCTACGAGCAGTACTTC | CASSVGLAGATYEQYF
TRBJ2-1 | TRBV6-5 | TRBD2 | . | TGTGCCAGCAGTTACCAAGGCGGGAGGATTGGGAATGAGCAGTTCTTC | CASSYQGGRIGNEQFF
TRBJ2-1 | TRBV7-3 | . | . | TGTGCCAGCAGCTTGGCGGGGAATACCTACAATGAGCAGTTCTTC | CASSLAGNTYNEQFF
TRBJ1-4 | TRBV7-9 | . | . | TGTGCCAGCTCCAGGAGGGCGGCTAATGAAAAACTGTTTTTT | CASSRRAANEKLFF
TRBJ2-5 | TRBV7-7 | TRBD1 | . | TGTGCTAGCAGATTAGGGACAGGAGAACAAGAGACCCAGTACTTC | CASRLGTGEQETQYF
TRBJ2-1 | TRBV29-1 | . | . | TGCGGCGCCGGGAACAATGAGCAGTTCTTC | CGAGNNEQFF
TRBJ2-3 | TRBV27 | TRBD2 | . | TGTGCCAGCAGTTTGTTGGGGACTAGCGGGAGTGGGACAGATACGCAGTATTTT | CASSLLGTSGSGTDTQYF
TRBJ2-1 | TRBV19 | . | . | TGTGCCAGTAGTATTGGGTTAGCCCACAATGAGCAGTTCTTC | CASSIGLAHNEQFF
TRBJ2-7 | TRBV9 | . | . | TGTGCCAGCACCCCGGGACTCAGCTCCTACGAGCAGTACTTC | CASTPGLSSYEQYF
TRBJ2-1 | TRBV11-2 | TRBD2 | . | TGTGCCAGCAGCTCCCTAGCGGGATCAGCCCTTGAGCAGTTCTTC | CASSSLAGSALEQFF
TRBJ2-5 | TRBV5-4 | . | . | TGTGCCAGCAGCTTGGAGGGACTGGAAGAGACCCAGTACTTC | CASSLEGLEETQYF
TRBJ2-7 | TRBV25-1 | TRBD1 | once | TGTGCCAGCAGTGAATCCCCACAGGGGACCTACGAGCAGTACTTC | CASSESPQGTYEQYF
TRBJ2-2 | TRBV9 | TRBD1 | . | TGTGCCAGCAGCGTAGGTTGGGGACAGCACACCGGGGAGCTGTTTTTT | CASSVGWGQHTGELFF
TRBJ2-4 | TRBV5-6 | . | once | TGTGCCAGCAGCTTGGGAGGGGGAAACATTCAGTACTTC | CASSLGGGNIQYF
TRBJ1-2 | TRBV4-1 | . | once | TGCGCCAGCAGCCAAGATCTAGGGGGGGCTGGCTACACCTTC | CASSQDLGGAGYTF
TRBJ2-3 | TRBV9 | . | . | TGTGCCAGCAGCGTAAGAGCAGATACGCAGTATTTT | CASSVRADTQYF
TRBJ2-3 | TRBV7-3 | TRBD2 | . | TGTGCCAGCAGCCGAGCGGGAGGCACAGATACGCAGTATTTT | CASSRAGGTDTQYF
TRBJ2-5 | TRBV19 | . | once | TGTGCCAGTAGTATAAACAGTCAAGAGACCCAGTACTTC | CASSINSQETQYF
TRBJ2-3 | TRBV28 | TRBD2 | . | TGTGCCAGCACCCTTAGCGGGGGAGATACGCAGTATTTT | CASTLSGGDTQYF
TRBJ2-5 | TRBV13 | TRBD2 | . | TGTGCCAGCAGCCACTTCGGACTAGCGGGAGGGCCGGGGGAGACCCAGTACTTC | CASSHFGLAGGPGETQYF
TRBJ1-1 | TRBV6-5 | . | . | TGTGCCAGCAGTTACGGCCAGGGGAGCACTGAAGCTTTCTTT | CASSYGQGSTEAFF
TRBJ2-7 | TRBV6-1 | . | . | TGTGCCAGCAGTGAAGCAGGAGGCGACGAGCAGTACTTC | CASSEAGGDEQYF
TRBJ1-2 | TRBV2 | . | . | TGTGCCAGCAGTGTGGCTGCTAACTATGGCTACACCTTC | CASSVAANYGYTF
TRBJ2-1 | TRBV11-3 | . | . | TGTGCCAGCAGCTTAGATCGGGTTTCCAGCTCCTACAATGAGCAGTTCTTC | CASSLDRVSSSYNEQFF
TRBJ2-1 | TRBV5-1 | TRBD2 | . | TGCGCCAGTGCCGGGACTAGCGGGGGTAATGAGCAGTTCTTC | CASAGTSGGNEQFF
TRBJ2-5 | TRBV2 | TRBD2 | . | TGTGCCAGCAGTGTGGGACTAGCGGGAACGGAGACCCAGTACTTC | CASSVGLAGTETQYF
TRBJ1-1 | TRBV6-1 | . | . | TGTGCCAGCACGGTTGGCAACAGAGGGACTGAAGCTTTCTTT | CASTVGNRGTEAFF
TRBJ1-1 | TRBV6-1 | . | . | TGTGCCAGCAGCTTTACAGGGCCGGAGACTGAAGCTTTCTTT | CASSFTGPETEAFF
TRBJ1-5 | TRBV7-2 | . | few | TGTGCCAGCAGCTTAATAGGAGGGAGCAATCAGCCCCAGCATTTT | CASSLIGGSNQPQHF
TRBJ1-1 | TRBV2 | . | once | TGTGCCAACCAGTGGTATACTGAAGCTTTCTTT | CANQWYTEAFF
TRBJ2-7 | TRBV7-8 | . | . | TGTGCCAGCAGCTTCGGGGACATCTTCTACGAGCAGTACTTC | CASSFGDIFYEQYF
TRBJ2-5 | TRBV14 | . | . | TGTGCCAGCAGCCCGAGAGCAGCGGAGACCCAGTACTTC | CASSPRAAETQYF
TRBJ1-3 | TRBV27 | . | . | TGTGCCAGCAGTCCACAGGTGGCTGGAAACACCATATATTTT | CASSPQVAGNTIYF
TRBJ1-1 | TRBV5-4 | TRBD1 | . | TGTGCCAGCAGCCCCGCGACAGGGGGGAACACTGAAGCTTTCTTT | CASSPATGGNTEAFF
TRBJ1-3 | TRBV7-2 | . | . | TGTGCCAGCAGCTTAGCGTCCGGCTCTGGAAACACCATATATTTT | CASSLASGSGNTIYF
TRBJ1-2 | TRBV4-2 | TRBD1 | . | TGTGCCAGCAGCCCCAGACAGGGGACGACTGATGGCTACACCTTC | CASSPRQGTTDGYTF
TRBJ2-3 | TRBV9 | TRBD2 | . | TGTGCCAGCAGCGTAGAGGGCGGGGGGGCCTTTGATAGATACACAGATACGCAGTATTTT | CASSVEGGGAFDRYTDTQYF
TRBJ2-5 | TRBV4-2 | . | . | TGTGCCAGCAGCCAAGATGAGGGAACGTGGCAAGAGACCCAGTACTTC | CASSQDEGTWQETQYF
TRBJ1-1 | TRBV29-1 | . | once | TGCAGCGTTGAAGATACGGGAACTGAAGCTTTCTTT | CSVEDTGTEAFF
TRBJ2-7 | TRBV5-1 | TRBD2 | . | TGCGCCAGCAGCTTGGGGCTAGCGGGAGCTTACGAGCAGTACTTC | CASSLGLAGAYEQYF
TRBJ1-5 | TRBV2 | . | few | TGTGCCAGCAGTTGGACACCCCCCGCAAGTGGAAGCAATCAGCCCCAGCATTTT | CASSWTPPASGSNQPQHF
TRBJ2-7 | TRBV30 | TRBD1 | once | TGTGCCTGGAGTCGGGACAGGGCTTACGAGCAGTACTTC | CAWSRDRAYEQYF
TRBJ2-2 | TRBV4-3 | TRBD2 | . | TGCGCCAGCAGCCAAGTCCCCCTAGCGGGAGGTCACCGGGGAGCTGTTTTT | CASSQVPLAGGHRGAVF